This entry lists 11 T cell receptor beta chains sequenced from one sample in a study of PD-1 blockade in classical Hodgkin lymphoma. Described time point: cycle 4 day 1 (C4D1), after 5 to 7 weeks of nivolumab. Each patient's relapse followed autologous stem cell transplantation, and brentuximab vedotin exposure varied. TCRdb keeps only in-frame clones here, not all; method: immunoSEQ multiplex PCR. Of some 30,000 clones detected, 65% to 85% appear once; the ten largest clones hold about 17%. The input for sequencing was peripheral blood mononuclear cells (PBMCs), taken before the fourth cycle of nivolumab. The receptors shown here come from a human donor with classical Hodgkin lymphoma.

This chain connects TRBV5-1 to TRBJ2-3; weak D call: TRBD2 (5 bases). The CDR3 extends over 13 amino acids. Germline V gene data show CDR1 as SGHRS and CDR2 as YFSETQ. Trimming stripped 0 bases from V and 8 bases from J, with 10 bases between. The CDR3 is CASSLAGLSTQYF. The CDR3 region has the DNA TGCGCCAGCAGCTTGGCCGGACTCAGTACGCAGTATTTT.

The V gene is TRBV30, the J gene TRBJ1-2; D is undetermined. This CDR3 is 13 amino acids long. Trimming removed 0 bases at V and 2 bases at J, with 7 bases between. In germline, CDR1 is GTSNPN, CDR2 SVGIG (reference sequence). As DNA, the CDR3 is TGTGCCTGGAGTGTTAGCATGAACTATGGCTACACCTTC. Translated, it gives CAWSVSMNYGYTF. The full variable domain, rest sourced from reference TRBV30 and TRBJ1-2, is SQTIHQWPATLVQPVGSPLSLECTVEGTSNPNLYWYRQAAGRGLQLLFYSVGIGQISSEVPQNLSASRPQDRQFILSSKKLLLSDSGFYLCAWSVSMNYGYTFGSGTRLTVV.

The CDR3 DNA reads as TGTGCCAGCAGCCCTCCTGGGGCCTTGTATGAGACCCAGTACTTC. Amino acids: CASSPPGALYETQYF. This chain connects TRBV7-9 to TRBJ2-5, with D possibly TRBD1 on 5 matching bases. Per the germline V gene, CDR1 is SEHNR and CDR2 is FQNEAQ (reference sequence). This CDR3 region has 15 residues. Trimming removed 5 bases from V and 5 bases from J, with 18 bases in between. Together with reference TRBV7-9 and TRBJ2-5, the CDR3 gives the full variable domain: DTGVSQNPRHKITKRGQNVTFRCDPISEHNRLYWYRQTLGQGPEFLTYFQNEAQLEKSRLLSDRFSAERPKGSFSTLEIQRTEQGDSAMYLCASSPPGALYETQYFGPGTRLLVL.

The chain is built from TRBV11-3 and TRBJ2-5, with TRBD2 matching 7 bases. The germline V gene has CDR1 SGHNT and CDR2 YENEEA. Unmatched junction bases numbered 12, after V lost 5 bases and J lost 3 bases. The CDR3 is 16 amino acids. CDR3 nucleotides: TGTGCCAGCAGCCCTCGGAGTCGGGGGGAGGAAGAGACCCAGTACTTC. As protein: CASSPRSRGEEETQYF.

V is TRBV5-4 and J is TRBJ1-2; 10 positions match TRBD1. Trimming at V came to 5 bases and at J to 4 bases, leaving 5 bases not matched to a gene. From germline, CDR1 is SGHNT and CDR2 YYREEE (reference sequence). CDR3 length: 14 residues. CDR3 loop: CASRRQGAGYGYTF. DNA for the CDR3: TGTGCCAGCAGAAGACAGGGGGCGGGCTATGGCTACACCTTC.

This chain links TRBV5-1 with TRBJ2-2; maybe TRBD1 (5 bases). The CDR3 runs 12 residues. In germline, CDR1 is SGHRS, CDR2 YFSETQ. V lost 4 bases, J lost 6 bases, and 7 bases lay in between. The CDR3 reads CASSVGAGELFF. The CDR3, as DNA: TGCGCCAGCAGCGTAGGGGCCGGGGAGCTGTTTTTT. Filled out from reference TRBV5-1 and TRBJ2-2, the complete variable domain reads KAGVTQTPRYLIKTRGQQVTLSCSPISGHRSVSWYQQTPGQGLQFLFEYFSETQRNKGNFPGRFSGRQFSNSRSEMNVSTLELGDSALYLCASSVGAGELFFGEGSRLTVL.

The chain uses TRBV11-1 and TRBJ2-1, with D maybe TRBD1 (5 bases). The V end was cut by 5 bases, the J end by 9 bases, with 17 bases between. The germline V gene has CDR1 SGHAT and CDR2 FQDESV (reference sequence). The CDR3 has 14 amino acids. This CDR3 is CASSPDLRVGEQFF. For the CDR3, the DNA is TGTGCCAGCAGCCCCGACCTCAGGGTCGGTGAGCAGTTCTTC.

V and J are TRBV2 and TRBJ1-2; 10 bases are a match to TRBD1. The V gene end was trimmed by 6 bases and the J gene end by 4 bases; junction bases not matched to a gene: 8. Per germline, CDR1 SNHLY and CDR2 FYNNEI. This CDR3 has 15 amino acids. CDR3 sequence: CASSGTGAPGYGYTF. Here the CDR3 DNA reads TGTGCCAGCAGCGGGACAGGGGCCCCTGGCTATGGCTACACCTTC.

The chain employs TRBV7-9 and TRBJ1-2; weak D call: TRBD1 (6 bases). V was pared by 2 bases and J by 3 bases, with 10 bases between. Germline V CDR1 and CDR2: SEHNR, FQNEAQ (reference sequence). The CDR3 loop spans 14 amino acids. The CDR3 DNA follows: TGTGCCAGCAGCTTACAGGGGTATTACTATGGCTACACCTTC. Translating gives CASSLQGYYYGYTF.

This clone was recorded only once. The chain couples TRBV7-2 to TRBJ2-3; 15 positions agree with TRBD2. Germline values: CDR1 SGHTA, CDR2 FQGNSA. With V trimmed by 4 bases and J by 3 bases, 2 bases remained unmatched. The CDR3 loop spans 16 amino acids. The DNA of the CDR3 is TGTGCCAGCAGCTGGGGGACTAGCGGGAGGACAGATACGCAGTATTTT. Residues: CASSWGTSGRTDTQYF.

V and J are TRBV2 and TRBJ1-3; tentatively, D is TRBD1 (6 bases). Germline CDR1 and CDR2: SNHLY and FYNNEI. The CDR3 consists of 15 residues. V lost 6 bases, J lost 0 bases, and 12 bases lay in between. The CDR3 loop reads CASRPGQPSGNTIYF. CDR3 DNA sequence: TGTGCCAGCAGGCCTGGACAGCCCTCTGGAAACACCATATATTTT.